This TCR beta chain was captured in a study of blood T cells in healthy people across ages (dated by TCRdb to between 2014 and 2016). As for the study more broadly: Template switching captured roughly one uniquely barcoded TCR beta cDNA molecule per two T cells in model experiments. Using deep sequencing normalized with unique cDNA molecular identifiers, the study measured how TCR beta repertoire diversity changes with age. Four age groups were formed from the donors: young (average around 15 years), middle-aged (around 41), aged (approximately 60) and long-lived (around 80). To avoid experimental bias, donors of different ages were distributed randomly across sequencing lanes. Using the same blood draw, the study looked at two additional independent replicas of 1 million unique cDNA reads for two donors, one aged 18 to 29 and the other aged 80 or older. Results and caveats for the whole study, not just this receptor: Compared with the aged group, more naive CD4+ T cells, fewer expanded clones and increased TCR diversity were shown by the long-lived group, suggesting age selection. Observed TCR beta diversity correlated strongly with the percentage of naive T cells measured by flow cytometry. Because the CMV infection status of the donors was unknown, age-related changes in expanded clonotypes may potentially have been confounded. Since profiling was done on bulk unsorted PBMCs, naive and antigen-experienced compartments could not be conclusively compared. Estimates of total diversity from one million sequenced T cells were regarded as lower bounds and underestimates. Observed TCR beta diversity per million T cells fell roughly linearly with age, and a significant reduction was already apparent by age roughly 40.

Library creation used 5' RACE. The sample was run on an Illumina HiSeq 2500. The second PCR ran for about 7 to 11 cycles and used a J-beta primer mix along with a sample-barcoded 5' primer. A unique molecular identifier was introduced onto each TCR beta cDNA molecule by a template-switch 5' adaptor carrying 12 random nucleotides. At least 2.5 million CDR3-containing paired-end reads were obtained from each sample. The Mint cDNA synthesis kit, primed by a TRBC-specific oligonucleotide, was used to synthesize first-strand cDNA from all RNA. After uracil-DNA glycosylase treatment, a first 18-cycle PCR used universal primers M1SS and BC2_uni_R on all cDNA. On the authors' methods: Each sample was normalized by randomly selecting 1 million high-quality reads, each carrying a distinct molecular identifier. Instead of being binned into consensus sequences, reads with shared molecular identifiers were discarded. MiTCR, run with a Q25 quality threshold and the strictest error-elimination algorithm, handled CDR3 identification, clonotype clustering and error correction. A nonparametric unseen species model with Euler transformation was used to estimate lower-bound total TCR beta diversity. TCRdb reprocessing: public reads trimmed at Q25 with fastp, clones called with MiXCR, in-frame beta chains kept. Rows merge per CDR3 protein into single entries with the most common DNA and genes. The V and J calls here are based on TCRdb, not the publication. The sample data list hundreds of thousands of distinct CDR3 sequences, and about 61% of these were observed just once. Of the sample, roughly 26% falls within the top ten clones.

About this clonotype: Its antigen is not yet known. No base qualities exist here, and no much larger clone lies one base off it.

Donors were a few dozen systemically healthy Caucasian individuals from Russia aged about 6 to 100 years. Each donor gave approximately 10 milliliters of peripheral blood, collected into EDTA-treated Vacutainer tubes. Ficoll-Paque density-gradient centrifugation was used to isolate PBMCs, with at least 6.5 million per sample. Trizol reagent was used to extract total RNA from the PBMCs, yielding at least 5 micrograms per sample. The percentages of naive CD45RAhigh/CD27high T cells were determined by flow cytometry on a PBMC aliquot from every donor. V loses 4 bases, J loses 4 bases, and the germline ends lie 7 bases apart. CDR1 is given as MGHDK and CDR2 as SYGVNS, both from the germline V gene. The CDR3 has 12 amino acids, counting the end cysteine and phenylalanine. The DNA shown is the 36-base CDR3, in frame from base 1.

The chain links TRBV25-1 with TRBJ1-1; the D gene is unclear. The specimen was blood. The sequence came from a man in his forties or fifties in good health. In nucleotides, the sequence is TGTGCCAGCAGTGCACGGAGCACTGAAGCTTTCTTT. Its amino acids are CASSARSTEAFF.